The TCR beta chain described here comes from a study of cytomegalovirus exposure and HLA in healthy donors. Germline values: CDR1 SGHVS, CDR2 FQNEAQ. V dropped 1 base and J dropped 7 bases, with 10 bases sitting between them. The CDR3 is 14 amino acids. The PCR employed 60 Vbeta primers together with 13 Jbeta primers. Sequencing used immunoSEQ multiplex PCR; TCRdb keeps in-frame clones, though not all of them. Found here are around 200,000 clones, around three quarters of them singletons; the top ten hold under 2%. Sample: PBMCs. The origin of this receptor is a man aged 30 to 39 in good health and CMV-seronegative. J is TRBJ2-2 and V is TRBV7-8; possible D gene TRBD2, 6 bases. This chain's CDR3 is CASSLGGEVGELFF. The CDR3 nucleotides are TGTGCCAGCAGCTTAGGAGGGGAGGTCGGGGAGCTGTTTTTT.